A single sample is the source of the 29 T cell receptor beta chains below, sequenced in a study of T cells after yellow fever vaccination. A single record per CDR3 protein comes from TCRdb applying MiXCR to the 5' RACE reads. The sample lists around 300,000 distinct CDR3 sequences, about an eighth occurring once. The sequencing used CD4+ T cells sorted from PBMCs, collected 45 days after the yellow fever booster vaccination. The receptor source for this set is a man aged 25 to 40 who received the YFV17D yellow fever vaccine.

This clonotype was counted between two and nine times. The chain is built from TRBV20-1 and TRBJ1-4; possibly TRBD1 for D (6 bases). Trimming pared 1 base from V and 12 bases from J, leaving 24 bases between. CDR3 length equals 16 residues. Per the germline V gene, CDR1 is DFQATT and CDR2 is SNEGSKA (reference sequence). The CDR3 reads CSARGERRDIDWELFF. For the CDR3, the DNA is TGCAGTGCTAGAGGGGAGAGGAGGGACATCGATTGGGAACTGTTTTTT.

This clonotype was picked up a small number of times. Here the CDR3 reads CASSYGQYRGGTEAFF. In DNA, the CDR3 is TGTGCCAGCAGTTACGGACAGTACAGGGGTGGCACTGAAGCTTTCTTT. The chain recombines TRBV6-5 with TRBJ1-1; TRBD1 aligns across 7 bases. Trimming at V came to 2 bases and at J to 4 bases, leaving 10 bases not matched to a gene. The germline gives CDR1 MNHEY, CDR2 SVGAGI. This CDR3 comprises 16 residues.

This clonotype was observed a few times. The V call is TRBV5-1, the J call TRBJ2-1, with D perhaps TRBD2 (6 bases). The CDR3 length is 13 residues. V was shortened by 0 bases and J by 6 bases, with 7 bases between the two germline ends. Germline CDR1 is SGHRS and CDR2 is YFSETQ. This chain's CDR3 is CASSLGRVNEQFF. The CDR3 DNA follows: TGCGCCAGCAGCTTGGGGAGGGTCAATGAGCAGTTCTTC.

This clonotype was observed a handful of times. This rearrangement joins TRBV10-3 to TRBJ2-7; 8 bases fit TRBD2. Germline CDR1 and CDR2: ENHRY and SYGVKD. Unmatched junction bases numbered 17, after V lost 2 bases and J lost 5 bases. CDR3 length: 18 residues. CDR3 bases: TGTGCCATCAGTGAGGGGGGCCTTACTAGCGGACCGGGTAACGAGCAGTACTTC. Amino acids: CAISEGGLTSGPGNEQYF.

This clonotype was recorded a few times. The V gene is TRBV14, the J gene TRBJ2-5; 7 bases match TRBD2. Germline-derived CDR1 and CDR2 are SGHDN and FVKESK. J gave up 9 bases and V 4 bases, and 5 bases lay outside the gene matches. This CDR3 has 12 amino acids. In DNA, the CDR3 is TGTGCCAGCAGCCTTGTGGGGAGGGCCCAGTACTTC. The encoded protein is CASSLVGRAQYF.

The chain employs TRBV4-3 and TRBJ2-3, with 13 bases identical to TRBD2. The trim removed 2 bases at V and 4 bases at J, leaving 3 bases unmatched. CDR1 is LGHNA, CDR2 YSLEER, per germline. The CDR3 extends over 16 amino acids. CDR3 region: CASSQTSGRGSDTQYF. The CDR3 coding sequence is TGCGCCAGCAGCCAAACTAGCGGGAGGGGGTCAGATACGCAGTATTTT.

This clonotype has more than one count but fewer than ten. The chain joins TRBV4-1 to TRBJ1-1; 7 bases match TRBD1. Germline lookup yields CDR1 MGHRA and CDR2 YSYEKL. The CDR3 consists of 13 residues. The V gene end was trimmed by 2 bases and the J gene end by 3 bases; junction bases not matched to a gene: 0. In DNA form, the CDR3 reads TGCGCCAGCAGCCAACAGGGGGACACTGAAGCTTTCTTT. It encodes CASSQQGDTEAFF.

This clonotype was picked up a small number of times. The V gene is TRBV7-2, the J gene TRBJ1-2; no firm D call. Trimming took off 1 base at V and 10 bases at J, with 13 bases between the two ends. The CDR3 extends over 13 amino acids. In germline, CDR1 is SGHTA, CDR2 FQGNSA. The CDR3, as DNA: TGTGCCAGCAGCTTAGTAGAGTTGGGTTACTACACCTTC. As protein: CASSLVELGYYTF.

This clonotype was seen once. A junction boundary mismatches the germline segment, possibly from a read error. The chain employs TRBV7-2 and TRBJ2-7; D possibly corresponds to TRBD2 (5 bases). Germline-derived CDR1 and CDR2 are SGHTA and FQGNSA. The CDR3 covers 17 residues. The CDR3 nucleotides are TGTGCCAGCAGCTTAATGGCAGCGGTAAACCTTCCCTACGGGCAGTACTTC. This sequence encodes CASSLMAAVNLPYGQYF. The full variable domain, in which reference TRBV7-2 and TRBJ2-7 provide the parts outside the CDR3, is GAGVSQSPSNKVTEKGKDVELRCDPISGHTALYWYRQSLGQGLEFLIYFQGNSAPDKSGLPSDRFSAERTGGSVSTLTIQRTQQEDSAVYLCASSLMAAVNLPYGQYFGPGTRLTVT.

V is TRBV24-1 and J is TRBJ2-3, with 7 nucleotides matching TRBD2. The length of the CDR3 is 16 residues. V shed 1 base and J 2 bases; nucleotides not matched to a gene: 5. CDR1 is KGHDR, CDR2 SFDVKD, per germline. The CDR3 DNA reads TGTGCCACCAGTGATTTCGGGACTACCATCACAGATACGCAGTATTTT. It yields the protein CATSDFGTTITDTQYF.

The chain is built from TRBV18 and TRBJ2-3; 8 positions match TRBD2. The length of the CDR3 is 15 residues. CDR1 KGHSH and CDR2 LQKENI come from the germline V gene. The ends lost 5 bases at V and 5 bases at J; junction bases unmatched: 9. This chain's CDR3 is CASSDLAGHKDTQYF. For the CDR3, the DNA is TGTGCCAGCTCAGACTTAGCGGGACACAAAGATACGCAGTATTTT.

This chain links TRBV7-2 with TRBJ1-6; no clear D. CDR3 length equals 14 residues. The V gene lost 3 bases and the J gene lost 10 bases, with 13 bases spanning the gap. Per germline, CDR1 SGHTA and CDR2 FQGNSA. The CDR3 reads CASSLGARRSPLHF. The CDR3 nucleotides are TGTGCCAGCAGCTTGGGAGCTCGCCGATCACCCCTCCACTTT.

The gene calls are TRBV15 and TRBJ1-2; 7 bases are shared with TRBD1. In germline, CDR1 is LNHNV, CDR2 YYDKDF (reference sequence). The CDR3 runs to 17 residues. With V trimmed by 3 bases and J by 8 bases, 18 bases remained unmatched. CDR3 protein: CATSSEPIYQGVEGYTF. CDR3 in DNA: TGTGCCACCAGCAGCGAACCCATATACCAGGGGGTGGAAGGCTACACCTTC.

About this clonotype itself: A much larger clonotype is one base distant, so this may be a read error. The chain's CDR3 is CSAIRVGGYNEQFF. CDR3 bases: TGCAGTGCTATAAGGGTGGGCGGCTACAATGAGCAGTTCTTC. The chain carries TRBV20-1 and TRBJ2-1; D gene uncertain. The CDR3 has 14 residues. Germline V CDR1 and CDR2: DFQATT, SNEGSKA (reference sequence). Trimming shortened V by 4 bases and J by 3 bases, and 13 bases separated the two germline ends.

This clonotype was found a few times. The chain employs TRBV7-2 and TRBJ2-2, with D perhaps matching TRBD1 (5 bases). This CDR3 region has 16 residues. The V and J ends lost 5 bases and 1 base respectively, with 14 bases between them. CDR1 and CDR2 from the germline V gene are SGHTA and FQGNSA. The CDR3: CASSPGLVGNTGELFF. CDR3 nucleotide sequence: TGTGCCAGCAGCCCAGGGTTGGTAGGGAACACCGGGGAGCTGTTTTTT. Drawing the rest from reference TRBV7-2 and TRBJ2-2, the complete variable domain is GAGVSQSPSNKVTEKGKDVELRCDPISGHTALYWYRQSLGQGLEFLIYFQGNSAPDKSGLPSDRFSAERTGGSVSTLTIQRTQQEDSAVYLCASSPGLVGNTGELFFGEGSRLTVL.

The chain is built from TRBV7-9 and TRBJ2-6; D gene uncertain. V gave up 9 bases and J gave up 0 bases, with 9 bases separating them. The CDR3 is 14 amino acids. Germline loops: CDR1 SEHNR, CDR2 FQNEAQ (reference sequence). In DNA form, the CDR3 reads TGTGCCAGAAAGTCCGTCTCTGGGGCCAACGTCCTGACTTTC. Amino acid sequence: CARKSVSGANVLTF.

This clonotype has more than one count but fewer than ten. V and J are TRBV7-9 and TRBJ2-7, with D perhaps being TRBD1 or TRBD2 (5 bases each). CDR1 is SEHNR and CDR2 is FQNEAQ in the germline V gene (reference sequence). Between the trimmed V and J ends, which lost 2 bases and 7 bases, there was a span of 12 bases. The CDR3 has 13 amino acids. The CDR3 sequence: CASSLNVGDEQYF. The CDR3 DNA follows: TGTGCCAGCAGCTTAAACGTGGGGGATGAGCAGTACTTC.

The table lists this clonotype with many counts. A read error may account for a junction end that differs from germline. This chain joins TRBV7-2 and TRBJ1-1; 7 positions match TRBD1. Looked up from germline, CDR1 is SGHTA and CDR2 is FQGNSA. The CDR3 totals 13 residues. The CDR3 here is CASSLGGGTEAFF. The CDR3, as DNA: TGTGCCAGCAGTTTAGGGGGCGGCACTGAAGCTTTCTTT.

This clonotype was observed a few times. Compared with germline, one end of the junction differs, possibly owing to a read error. CDR3 sequence (DNA): TGTGCCAGCTCCCCACAGATAGCGGGAGTCGTAGATACGCAGTATTTT. As protein: CASSPQIAGVVDTQYF. V usage is TRBV18 and J usage is TRBJ2-3; TRBD2 matches at 9 bases. This CDR3 has 16 residues. The germline V gene encodes CDR1 KGHSH and CDR2 LQKENI.

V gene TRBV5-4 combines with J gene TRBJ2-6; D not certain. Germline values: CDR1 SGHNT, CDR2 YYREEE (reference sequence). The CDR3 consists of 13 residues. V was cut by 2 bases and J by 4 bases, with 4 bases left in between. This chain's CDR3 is CASSFQGANVLTF. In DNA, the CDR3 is TGTGCCAGCAGCTTTCAAGGGGCCAACGTCCTGACTTTC.

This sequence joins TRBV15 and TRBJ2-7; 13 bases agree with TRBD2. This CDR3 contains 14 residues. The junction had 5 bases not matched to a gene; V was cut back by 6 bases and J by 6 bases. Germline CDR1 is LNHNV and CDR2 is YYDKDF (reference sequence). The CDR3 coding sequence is TGTGCCACCAGTAGGACTAGCGGGAGTCTCGAGCAGTACTTC. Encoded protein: CATSRTSGSLEQYF.

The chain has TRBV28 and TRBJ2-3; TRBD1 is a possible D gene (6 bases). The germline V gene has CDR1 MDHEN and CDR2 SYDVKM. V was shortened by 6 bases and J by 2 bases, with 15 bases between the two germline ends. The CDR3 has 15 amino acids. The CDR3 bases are TGTGCCAGCAGCAGGGTCACAGGGACCACAGATACGCAGTATTTT. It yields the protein CASSRVTGTTDTQYF.

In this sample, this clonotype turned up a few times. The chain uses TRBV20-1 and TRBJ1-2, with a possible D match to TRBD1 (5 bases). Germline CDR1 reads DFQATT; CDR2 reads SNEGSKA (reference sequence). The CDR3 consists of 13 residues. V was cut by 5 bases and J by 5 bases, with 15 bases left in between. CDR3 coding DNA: TGCAGTGCTCCCCGCCGGGGCGGGTATGGCTACACCTTC. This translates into CSAPRRGGYGYTF.

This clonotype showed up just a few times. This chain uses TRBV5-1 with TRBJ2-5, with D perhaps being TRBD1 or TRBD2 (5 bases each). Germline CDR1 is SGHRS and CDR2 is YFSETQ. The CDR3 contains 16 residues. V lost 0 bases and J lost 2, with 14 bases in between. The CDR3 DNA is TGCGCCAGCAGCTTGGGGGCTGGGGGTCTGCAAGAGACCCAGTACTTC. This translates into CASSLGAGGLQETQYF.

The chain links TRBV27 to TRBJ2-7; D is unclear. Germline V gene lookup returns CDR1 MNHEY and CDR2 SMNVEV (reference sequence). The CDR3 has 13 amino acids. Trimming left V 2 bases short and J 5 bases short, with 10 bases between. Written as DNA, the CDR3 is TGTGCCAGCAGTTTACGTCAGCTCCACGAGCAGTACTTC. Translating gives CASSLRQLHEQYF.

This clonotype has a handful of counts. The CDR3 DNA reads as TGCAGCGTTGTCAAGTCACAGGATACGCAGTATTTT. Encoded protein: CSVVKSQDTQYF. The chain combines TRBV29-1 with TRBJ2-3; D gene unclear. Germline-derived CDR1 and CDR2 are SQVTM and ANQGSEA. The CDR3 totals 12 residues. V dropped 4 bases and J dropped 6 bases, with 11 bases sitting between them.

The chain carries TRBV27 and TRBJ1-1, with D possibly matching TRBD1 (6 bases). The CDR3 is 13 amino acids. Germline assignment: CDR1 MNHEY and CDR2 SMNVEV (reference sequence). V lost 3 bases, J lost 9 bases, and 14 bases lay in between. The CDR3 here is CASSFSQGLQAFF. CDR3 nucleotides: TGTGCCAGCAGTTTTTCGCAGGGGCTTCAAGCTTTCTTT.

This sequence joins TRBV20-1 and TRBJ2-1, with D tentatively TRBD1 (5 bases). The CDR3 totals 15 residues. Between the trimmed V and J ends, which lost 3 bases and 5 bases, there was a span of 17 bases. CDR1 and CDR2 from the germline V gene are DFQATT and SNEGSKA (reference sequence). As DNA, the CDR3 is TGCAGTGCTAGTCGTGGACACAGCCTAAACAATGAGCAGTTCTTC. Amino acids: CSASRGHSLNNEQFF.

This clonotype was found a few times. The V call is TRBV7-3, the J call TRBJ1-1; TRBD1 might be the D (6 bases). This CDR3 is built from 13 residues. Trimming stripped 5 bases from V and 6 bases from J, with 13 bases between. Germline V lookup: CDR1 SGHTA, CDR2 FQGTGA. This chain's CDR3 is CASSDGGGAEAFF. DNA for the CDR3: TGTGCCAGCAGCGACGGGGGCGGAGCTGAAGCTTTCTTT.